One sample yielded the 11 T cell receptor beta chains listed below, sequenced in a study of CD8 T cells in Susac syndrome. The RNA input was roughly 0.45 to 1 ug, and it was reverse transcribed with random hexamers. In TCRdb, the immunoSEQ multiplex PCR reads were re-called with MiXCR into one record per CDR3 protein. The sample yields around 200,000 distinct CDR3 sequences, more than 85% seen once. Sequencing was carried out using CD8+ T cells from PBMCs. The receptor set was obtained from a human donor with Susac syndrome.

This chain joins TRBV19 and TRBJ1-5; no reliable D call. This CDR3 region has 15 residues. Per germline, CDR1 LNHDA and CDR2 SQIVND (reference sequence). V lost 2 bases to trimming and J lost 4 bases, with 12 bases between them. The CDR3 loop reads CASSIIPEENQPQHF. DNA for the CDR3: TGTGCCAGTAGTATAATTCCGGAGGAGAATCAGCCCCAGCATTTT.

This chain joins TRBV2 and TRBJ2-7; D uncertain. The length of the CDR3 is 13 residues. CDR1 is SNHLY, CDR2 FYNNEI, per germline. V was trimmed by 3 bases and J by 0 bases, leaving 6 bases between them. In nucleotides, the CDR3 is TGTGCCAGCAGTGAGGTAGTCTCCTACGAGCAGTACTTC. Residues: CASSEVVSYEQYF.

This rearrangement joins TRBV3-1 to TRBJ2-7; D remains unclear. The CDR3 covers 14 residues. Trimming shortened V by 1 base and J by 0 bases, and 7 bases separated the two germline ends. Germline CDR1 LGHDT, CDR2 YNNKEL (reference sequence). The CDR3 protein is CASSQGPGSYEQYF. CDR3 bases: TGTGCCAGCAGCCAAGGACCCGGCTCCTACGAGCAGTACTTC.

The chain couples TRBV24-1 to TRBJ2-1, with 8 bases lining up with TRBD2. This CDR3 spans 15 amino acids. Germline trimming cut 9 bases from V and 5 bases from J; bases unmatched to any gene: 11. The germline V gene has CDR1 KGHDR and CDR2 SFDVKD. The CDR3 DNA sequence: TGTGCCACCGCCTCGTCGGGACTAGGTCACAATGAGCAGTTCTTC. Protein sequence: CATASSGLGHNEQFF.

This chain uses TRBV5-6 with TRBJ2-3, with 12 bases lining up with TRBD2. The junction had 11 bases not matched to a gene; V was cut back by 5 bases and J by 4 bases. The CDR3 spans 17 residues. In germline, CDR1 is SGHDT, CDR2 YYEEEE. CDR3 nucleotides: TGTGCCAGCAGACCCGGACGGACTAGCGGGGACCCAGATACGCAGTATTTT. It is translated as CASRPGRTSGDPDTQYF.

In nucleotides, the CDR3 is TGTGCCAGCAGCGGGGATTTCTCTGGGGCCAACGTCCTGACTTTC. Encoded protein: CASSGDFSGANVLTF. The chain combines TRBV7-2 with TRBJ2-6; D remains ambiguous. Per the germline V gene, CDR1 is SGHTA and CDR2 is FQGNSA. The CDR3 covers 15 residues. Between the trimmed V and J ends, which lost 5 bases and 0 bases, there was a span of 8 bases.

This chain joins TRBV13 and TRBJ1-1; D gene uncertain. Trimming stripped 1 base from V and 4 bases from J, with 13 bases between. Germline assignment: CDR1 PRHDT and CDR2 FYEKMQ (reference sequence). The CDR3 sequence is 15 residues long. CDR3 sequence: CASSLVTLEVTEAFF. In nucleotides, the CDR3 is TGTGCCAGCAGCTTAGTCACCCTCGAGGTCACTGAAGCTTTCTTT. Together with reference TRBV13 and TRBJ1-1, the CDR3 gives the full variable domain: AAGVIQSPRHLIKEKRETATLKCYPIPRHDTVYWYQQGPGQDPQFLISFYEKMQSDKGSIPDRFSAQQFSDYHSELNMSSLELGDSALYFCASSLVTLEVTEAFFGQGTRLTVV.

This clonotype came up a few times. The genes are TRBV30 and TRBJ2-7, with TRBD1 matching 10 bases. The length of the CDR3 is 14 residues. With V trimmed by 4 bases and J by 3 bases, 6 bases remained unmatched. In germline, CDR1 is GTSNPN, CDR2 SVGIG (reference sequence). In nucleotides, the CDR3 is TGTGCCTGGAAACCTTGGACAGGGGGCTACGAGCAGTACTTC. Translating gives CAWKPWTGGYEQYF.

The chain is built from TRBV6-5 and TRBJ2-1, with D tentatively TRBD2 (5 bases). V lost 5 bases and J 8 bases, leaving 13 bases between the germline ends. Germline CDR1 reads MNHEY; CDR2 reads SVGAGI. The CDR3 loop spans 13 amino acids. The CDR3 spells CASSTPLRDEQFF. DNA of the CDR3: TGTGCCAGCAGTACCCCATTGAGGGATGAGCAGTTCTTC.

The CDR3 DNA is TGTGCCAGCAGCGACAGGGACTATGGCTACACCTTC. This translates into CASSDRDYGYTF. The rearrangement uses TRBV2 and TRBJ1-2; 7 bases are shared with TRBD1. Trimming took 6 bases from V and 3 from J; bases not matched to a gene: 1. The CDR3 runs 12 residues. In germline, CDR1 is SNHLY, CDR2 FYNNEI.

The rearrangement joins TRBV30 to TRBJ2-1, with 12 bases fitting TRBD2. Germline CDR1 reads GTSNPN; CDR2 reads SVGIG (reference sequence). This CDR3 spans 16 amino acids. V shed 1 base, J shed 7 bases, and the junction held 8 bases outside the gene matches. In DNA, the CDR3 is TGTGCCTGGAGTGGGGCTAGCGGGGGGGCGGGGAATGAGCAGTTCTTC. Protein product: CAWSGASGGAGNEQFF.